Shown below are 21 T cell receptor beta chains from a single sample sequenced in a study of cytomegalovirus exposure and HLA in healthy donors. Primers: 60 Vbeta forward and 13 Jbeta reverse. The assay was immunoSEQ multiplex PCR, and TCRdb's table has in-frame clones only and misses some. Of 110,000 or so clones listed, 67% were seen once; the top ten hold roughly 8.3%. The sequenced material came from PBMCs. These receptor sequences come from a man younger than 35 in good health and CMV-seropositive.

The chain couples TRBV5-3 to TRBJ1-1; 8 bases line up with TRBD1. TRBV5-3 is an ORF, and what it does is uncertain. This CDR3 region has 15 residues. With V trimmed by 0 bases and J by 10 bases, 11 bases remained unmatched. CDR3 DNA sequence: TGTGCCAGAAGCTTGGTTCTGACAGGGGAAGGGAGAGCTTTCTTT. Translated: CARSLVLTGEGRAFF.

V usage is TRBV5-6 and J usage is TRBJ1-2; maybe TRBD1 (6 bases). CDR1 SGHDT and CDR2 YYEEEE come from the germline V gene. The V gene lost 5 bases and the J gene lost 4 bases, with 12 bases spanning the gap. This CDR3 is built from 13 residues. The CDR3 sequence: CASRKQGFYGYTF. The CDR3 coding sequence is TGTGCCAGCAGGAAACAGGGCTTCTATGGCTACACCTTC.

The gene calls are TRBV7-2 and TRBJ2-7, with TRBD2 identical over 11 bases. Germline V gene data show CDR1 as SGHTA and CDR2 as FQGNSA. The length of the CDR3 is 14 residues. Trimming at V came to 5 bases and at J to 3 bases, leaving 3 bases not matched to a gene. CDR3 DNA sequence: TGTGCCAGCAGCATGACTAGCGGGGTCTACGAGCAGTACGTC. Its protein is CASSMTSGVYEQYV.

The chain links TRBV7-6 to TRBJ2-5; 10 nucleotides line up with TRBD1. The germline gives CDR1 SGHVS, CDR2 FNYEAQ. V was pared by 5 bases and J by 5 bases, with 8 bases of the junction left unmatched. CDR3 size: 15 residues. The CDR3: CASSPGTGEWETQYF. In nucleotides, the CDR3 is TGTGCCAGCAGCCCCGGGACAGGGGAGTGGGAGACCCAGTACTTC.

This chain joins TRBV7-9 and TRBJ2-7, with 8 bases that match TRBD1. The V gene end was trimmed by 6 bases and the J gene end by 3 bases; junction bases not matched to a gene: 10. This CDR3 is 15 amino acids long. Germline V gene sequence: CDR1 SEHNR, CDR2 FQNEAQ (reference sequence). The CDR3 DNA follows: TGTGCCAGCAGTTGCCGGACAGGGATTTGCTACGAGCAGTACGTC. Protein sequence: CASSCRTGICYEQYV.

This chain joins TRBV30 and TRBJ2-2; 11 positions agree with TRBD2. Germline trimming cut 4 bases from V and 5 bases from J; bases unmatched to any gene: 18. The germline CDR1 and CDR2 sequences are GTSNPN and SVGIG (reference sequence). The CDR3 spans 19 residues. CDR3 nucleotide sequence: TGTGCCTGGAAAACACCCGGCGGGACTAGCGGCCCAGGGACCGGGGAGCTGTTTTTT. This encodes CAWKTPGGTSGPGTGELFF.

This chain joins TRBV15 and TRBJ2-7; 9 bases agree with TRBD1. The CDR3 extends over 17 amino acids. V dropped 1 base and J dropped 4; count of bases not matched to a gene: 11. Germline assignment: CDR1 LNHNV and CDR2 YYDKDF (reference sequence). The CDR3 DNA follows: TGTGCCACCAGCAGAGCTAGTCACAGGGGGCTGGCGTACGAGCAGTACGTC. This sequence encodes CATSRASHRGLAYEQYV.

The chain is built from TRBV11-3 and TRBJ2-5; TRBD1 matches 9 bases. CDR1 and CDR2 from the germline V gene are SGHNT and YENEEA. V lost 1 base to trimming and J lost 5 bases; unmatched junction nucleotides: 8. The CDR3 extends over 16 amino acids. CDR3 coding DNA: TGTGCCAGCAGCTTAGGCACAGGGGGCGCCGGGGAGACCCAGTACTTC. Its translation is CASSLGTGGAGETQYF. The whole variable domain, remainder taken from reference TRBV11-3 and TRBJ2-5, is EAGVVQSPRYKIIEKKQPVAFWCNPISGHNTLYWYLQNLGQGPELLIRYENEEAVDDSQLPKDRFSAERLKGVDSTLKIQPAELGDSAVYLCASSLGTGGAGETQYFGPGTRLLVL.

This clone has only one observation. CDR3 amino acids: CASSLAGRGRADTQYF. CDR3 coding DNA: TGTGCCAGCAGCTTAGCGGGCAGGGGGCGCGCAGATACGCAGTATTTT. The chain links TRBV7-9 to TRBJ2-3; the match to TRBD1 covers 8 bases. This CDR3 spans 16 amino acids. With V trimmed by 0 bases and J by 4 bases, 6 bases remained unmatched. CDR1 is SEHNR and CDR2 is FQNEAQ in the germline V gene (reference sequence).

This rearrangement joins TRBV29-1 to TRBJ2-3; D unresolved. Per germline, CDR1 SQVTM and CDR2 ANQGSEA. V shed 5 bases and J shed 2 bases, with 17 bases lying between them. The CDR3 is made up of 15 amino acids. The CDR3: CSVLKDGVFTDTQYF. In nucleotides, the CDR3 is TGCAGCGTTTTAAAAGATGGAGTTTTCACAGATACGCAGTATTTT.

V gene TRBV7-6 combines with J gene TRBJ1-1; a weak D match, TRBD1 (5 bases). This CDR3 spans 15 amino acids. Trimming shortened V by 1 base and J by 2 bases, and 11 bases separated the two germline ends. Per germline, CDR1 SGHVS and CDR2 FNYEAQ. The DNA for the CDR3 is TGTGCCAGCAGCTTAGAGACAGCTCCTAACACTGAAGCTTTCTTT. Its translation is CASSLETAPNTEAFF.

This clone showed up just once. This chain connects TRBV12-5 to TRBJ1-6; D gene unclear. The V gene lost 3 bases and the J gene lost 4 bases, with 10 bases spanning the gap. The CDR3 has 15 amino acids. Germline values: CDR1 LGHNT, CDR2 FRNRAP. CDR3 amino acids: CASGFPPGYNSPLHF. DNA for the CDR3: TGTGCTAGTGGTTTCCCGCCGGGGTATAATTCACCCCTCCACTTT.

The chain links TRBV10-3 to TRBJ1-3; D is ambiguous. The germline V and J ends were trimmed by 4 bases and 0 bases, with 13 bases remaining between them. There are 16 residues in the CDR3. Per the germline V gene, CDR1 is ENHRY and CDR2 is SYGVKD. The CDR3 DNA reads as TGTGCCATCAGTGGCGACGGACTCAACTCTGGAAACACCATATATTTT. Protein: CAISGDGLNSGNTIYF.

CDR3 bases: TGTGCCAGCAGCCGGGACAGAGAGAGTGAAGCTTTCTTT. Translation gives CASSRDRESEAFF. The chain is built from TRBV9 and TRBJ1-1; 7 nucleotides line up with TRBD1. V lost 4 bases and J lost 7; bases outside the gene matches: 7. The germline V gene has CDR1 SGDLS and CDR2 YYNGEE. This CDR3 is built from 13 residues.

The chain carries TRBV2 and TRBJ2-5, with a weak D call TRBD2 (5 bases). From germline, CDR1 is SNHLY and CDR2 FYNNEI. The V end lost 6 bases, the J end lost 4 bases, and 12 bases lay between the germline ends. The CDR3 extends over 13 amino acids. The CDR3 region is CASRVIGGETQYF. The CDR3, as DNA: TGTGCCAGCAGGGTGATAGGAGGAGAGACCCAGTACTTC.

The chain is built from TRBV27 and TRBJ2-2; 8 bases match TRBD1. The CDR3 is 15 residues long. V lost 3 bases to trimming and J lost 3 bases; unmatched junction nucleotides: 3. The germline gives CDR1 MNHEY, CDR2 SMNVEV (reference sequence). CDR3 DNA sequence: TGTGCCAGCAGTTTCGGACAGGGACACACCGGGGAGCTGTTTTTT. Encoded protein: CASSFGQGHTGELFF.

This clone was observed a handful of times. The V gene is TRBV9, the J gene TRBJ1-1; perhaps TRBD1 as D (6 bases). Germline V gene sequence: CDR1 SGDLS, CDR2 YYNGEE. The CDR3 consists of 15 residues. V was cut by 0 bases and J by 2 bases, with 11 bases left in between. CDR3 nucleotides: TGTGCCAGCAGCGTAGGCCACAGGGATAACACTGAAGCTTTCTTT. Encoded protein: CASSVGHRDNTEAFF.

J is TRBJ1-6 and V is TRBV18, with D unclear. V lost 6 bases, J lost 0 bases, and 12 bases lay in between. CDR3 size: 16 residues. Germline V lookup: CDR1 KGHSH, CDR2 LQKENI. CDR3 residues: CASSRTESSYNSPLHF. DNA for the CDR3: TGTGCCAGCTCCCGGACTGAGAGCTCCTATAATTCACCCCTCCACTTT.

This clone was counted a single time. The sample carries other DNA sequences with the same CDR3. The chain is built from TRBV30 and TRBJ1-4; TRBD1 aligns across 8 bases. V trimming: 2 bases; J trimming: 0 bases; junction bases outside the gene matches: 2. CDR3 length: 15 residues. CDR1 is GTSNPN, CDR2 SVGIG, per germline (reference sequence). For the CDR3, the DNA is TGTGCCTGGAGTCGGACAGGGCCAACTAATGAAAAACTGTTTTTT. It yields the protein CAWSRTGPTNEKLFF.

The CDR3 spells CASSPTGFEAFF. The CDR3 bases are TGTGCCAGCAGCCCGACAGGGTTCGAAGCTTTCTTT. The chain uses TRBV11-2 and TRBJ1-1; 7 bases are shared with TRBD1. The CDR3 totals 12 residues. The germline V gene encodes CDR1 SGHAT and CDR2 FQNNGV. V shed 5 bases, J shed 8 bases, and the junction held 5 bases outside the gene matches.

This chain links TRBV6-1 with TRBJ2-7, with 7 bases identical to TRBD2. Germline V CDR1 and CDR2: MNHNS, SASEGT. CDR3 length equals 15 residues. The junction had 5 bases not matched to a gene; V was cut back by 0 bases and J by 3 bases. The CDR3 bases are TGTGCCAGCAGTGAAGCTGGCGGGAGCCACTACGAGCAGTACTTC. Protein: CASSEAGGSHYEQYF.